These 25 T cell receptor beta chains share one sample of origin, sequenced in a study of T cells in Graves' hyperthyroidism and ophthalmopathy. Template material for amplifying TCR beta CDR3 regions consisted of RNA transcripts. In the first-round RT-PCR of the TCR CDR3, the HTBI primer set was used. TCRdb processed the multiplex PCR reads anew with MiXCR; each CDR3 protein has one entry. The sample shows about 660,000 distinct CDR3 sequences, nearly 45% of them seen only once. The sequencing input was peripheral blood or thyroid tissue (not recorded which). These receptor sequences come from an adult man with Graves' disease, either hyperthyroidism or ophthalmopathy (not recorded which).

This sequence joins TRBV29-1 and TRBJ2-6; D perhaps matches TRBD1 (5 bases). The V end was cut by 2 bases, the J end by 0 bases, with 11 bases between. The CDR3 consists of 16 residues. The germline V gene has CDR1 SQVTM and CDR2 ANQGSEA. CDR3 protein: CSVEYRTGSGANVLTF. Here the CDR3 DNA reads TGCAGCGTTGAATACAGGACGGGCTCTGGGGCCAACGTCCTGACTTTC.

The V gene is TRBV24-1, the J gene TRBJ1-1; D not resolved. This CDR3 is built from 17 residues. V dropped 4 bases and J dropped 6 bases, with 23 bases sitting between them. CDR1 is KGHDR and CDR2 is SFDVKD in the germline V gene. The CDR3 coding sequence is TGTGCCACCAGTGAGGAAATTGGGCGGGGTGAGTGGGCTGAAGCTTTCTTT. Protein product: CATSEEIGRGEWAEAFF.

This clonotype was observed a handful of times. This likely comes from a read error, as the CDR3 has no conserved phenylalanine or tryptophan at its end. No DNA is shown, since the ends of the CDR3 on it are uncertain; the CDR3 is the one TCRdb lists. V and J are TRBV11-2 and TRBJ2-7; TRBD2, the table's D call, was not compared with the DNA. Germline loops: CDR1 SGHAT, CDR2 FQNNGV. The CDR3 has 9 residues if both end residues are counted. The CDR3 spells CASSYRLAG.

Remarks on this clonotype: A read error may explain this, as a much larger clone is one base away. This chain links TRBV7-9 with TRBJ1-6; the D gene is possibly TRBD1 (6 bases). Trimming cost V 6 bases and J 6 bases, with 12 bases left between them. The CDR3 is 14 residues long. In germline, CDR1 is SEHNR, CDR2 FQNEAQ (reference sequence). The CDR3 bases are TGTGCCAGCAGTGTGGACAGTTTTAATTCACCCCTCCACTTT. Amino acid sequence: CASSVDSFNSPLHF.

The J gene is TRBJ2-7, the V gene TRBV20-1, with 8 bases matching TRBD1. V gave up 0 bases and J gave up 2 bases; unmatched junction bases: 6. Germline-derived CDR1 and CDR2 are DFQATT and SNEGSKA (reference sequence). The CDR3 runs to 15 residues. The CDR3 DNA is TGCAGTGCTAGAGATCCCCGGGACAGGCCCTACGAGCAGTACTTC. This gives the protein CSARDPRDRPYEQYF.

The genes are TRBV25-1 and TRBJ1-1, with D maybe TRBD1 (6 bases). Trimming pared 8 bases from V and 4 bases from J, leaving 17 bases between. The CDR3 runs to 14 residues. Germline V gene sequence: CDR1 MGHDK, CDR2 SYGVNS. The CDR3 here is CASVESRRGTEAFF. The CDR3 nucleotides are TGTGCCAGCGTTGAATCGCGCAGGGGCACTGAAGCTTTCTTT.

This clonotype was picked up one time. This sequence joins TRBV2 and TRBJ1-5; no reliable D call. This CDR3 has 14 amino acids. CDR1 SNHLY and CDR2 FYNNEI come from the germline V gene. The germline V and J ends were trimmed by 0 bases and 4 bases, with 7 bases remaining between them. The CDR3 DNA reads TGTGCCAGCAGTGAAGCGACGGGAAATCAGCCCCAGCATTTT. Encoded protein: CASSEATGNQPQHF.

The rearrangement uses TRBV24-1 and TRBJ1-1, with D perhaps TRBD1 (6 bases). Germline CDR1 is KGHDR and CDR2 is SFDVKD. This CDR3 comprises 11 residues. Here the CDR3 reads CARSTQGRAFF. The CDR3 DNA is TGTGCTAGATCGACGCAGGGGCGAGCTTTCTTT.

The rearrangement links TRBV29-1 to TRBJ2-5; TRBD1 aligns across 10 bases. Per the germline V gene, CDR1 is SQVTM and CDR2 is ANQGSEA. The CDR3 contains 16 residues. The V gene end was trimmed by 4 bases and the J gene end by 5 bases; junction bases not matched to a gene: 13. The CDR3: CSVGSGTGEKKETQYF. In DNA form, the CDR3 reads TGCAGCGTTGGCTCCGGGACAGGGGAGAAAAAGGAGACCCAGTACTTC.

The chain links TRBV25-1 to TRBJ1-6; a weak D match, TRBD1 (5 bases). Germline lookup yields CDR1 MGHDK and CDR2 SYGVNS. Trimming stripped 8 bases from V and 3 bases from J, with 11 bases between. CDR3 length equals 14 residues. CDR3 DNA: TGTGCCAGCTTGGCAGGGAACTATAATTCACCCCTCCACTTT. This translates into CASLAGNYNSPLHF.

The V call is TRBV25-1, the J call TRBJ1-2; TRBD1 aligns across 9 bases. This CDR3 is built from 17 residues. Unmatched junction bases numbered 18, after V lost 5 bases and J lost 8 bases. CDR1 and CDR2 from the germline V gene are MGHDK and SYGVNS. CDR3 sequence reads: CASSPQGDLQGAEGYTF. In DNA, the CDR3 is TGTGCCAGCAGTCCGCAGGGAGATTTACAGGGGGCGGAAGGCTACACCTTC.

The rearrangement joins TRBV19 to TRBJ1-1; tentative D call: TRBD1 (5 bases). V was cut by 5 bases and J by 0 bases, with 13 bases left in between. This CDR3 spans 15 amino acids. Germline CDR1 reads LNHDA; CDR2 reads SQIVND (reference sequence). The CDR3 loop is CASSDRQSLNTEAFF. Written as DNA, the CDR3 is TGTGCCAGTAGTGACCGACAGAGCCTGAACACTGAAGCTTTCTTT.

This clonotype was counted a few times. CDR3 residues: CASRRGRFTEAFF. The CDR3, as DNA: TGTGCCAGTAGGAGAGGCAGGTTCACTGAAGCTTTCTTT. The chain is built from TRBV19 and TRBJ1-1; D is unclear. From germline, CDR1 is LNHDA and CDR2 SQIVND (reference sequence). CDR3 length: 13 amino acids. Trimming took 6 bases from V and 4 from J, leaving 12 bases between them.

The gene calls are TRBV20-1 and TRBJ1-4; 7 nucleotides match TRBD1. CDR3 size: 15 residues. With 0 bases clipped from V and 4 bases from J, the junction kept 5 bases outside the gene matches. The germline gives CDR1 DFQATT, CDR2 SNEGSKA (reference sequence). CDR3 loop: CSARDLGQRNEKLFF. As DNA, the CDR3 is TGCAGTGCTAGAGATTTGGGACAGCGTAATGAAAAACTGTTTTTT.

The chain joins TRBV24-1 to TRBJ1-1, with 8 bases that match TRBD1. CDR3 size: 16 residues. The V and J ends lost 4 bases and 6 bases, in that order; junction bases with no gene match: 12. CDR1 is KGHDR, CDR2 SFDVKD, per germline. DNA of the CDR3: TGTGCCACCAGTGAAAGGGGTCAGGGGGCGATCGCTGAAGCTTTCTTT. Protein: CATSERGQGAIAEAFF.

This clonotype has at least ten counts. The rearrangement uses TRBV12-3 or TRBV12-4 and TRBJ1-1; D may be TRBD1 (5 bases). This CDR3 is built from 17 residues. The V end lost 5 bases, the J end lost 1 base, and 20 bases lay between the germline ends. CDR3 protein: CASSGRWSGRANTEAFF. CDR3 bases: TGTGCCAGCAGTGGACGGTGGTCGGGCAGGGCGAACACTGAAGCTTTCTTT.

This clonotype was seen many times. CDR3 sequence (DNA): TGTGCCAGCAGCTTAGCGGCAGGGAGGAACACTGAAGCTTTCTTT. Translating it yields CASSLAAGRNTEAFF. This chain uses TRBV7-2 with TRBJ1-1; tentative D call: TRBD1 (5 bases). The CDR3 sequence is 15 residues long. CDR1 SGHTA and CDR2 FQGNSA come from the germline V gene. The V end was cut by 0 bases, the J end by 1 base, with 9 bases between.

In this sample, this clonotype turned up many times. V and J are TRBV25-1 and TRBJ1-1, with 7 bases identical to TRBD1. This CDR3 contains 16 residues. V dropped 0 bases and J dropped 4; count of bases not matched to a gene: 8. CDR1 is MGHDK, CDR2 SYGVNS, per germline. Written as DNA, the CDR3 is TGTGCCAGCAGTGAATATTGGACAGGCGGCGGCACTGAAGCTTTCTTT. Its protein is CASSEYWTGGGTEAFF. The full variable domain, rest sourced from reference TRBV25-1 and TRBJ1-1, is EADIYQTPRYLVIGTGKKITLECSQTMGHDKMYWYQQDPGMELHLIHYSYGVNSTEKGDLSSESTVSRIRTEHFPLTLESARPSHTSQYLCASSEYWTGGGTEAFFGQGTRLTVV.

This clonotype was counted at least ten times. This chain connects TRBV7-9 to TRBJ1-5; TRBD1 aligns across 10 bases. Losses at the gene ends were 5 bases for V and 3 bases for J; bases not matched to a gene: 7. Germline loops: CDR1 SEHNR, CDR2 FQNEAQ (reference sequence). This CDR3 is built from 16 residues. Written as DNA, the CDR3 is TGTGCCAGCAGCGAGTCCGGGACAGGGGTCAATCAGCCCCAGCATTTT. It translates to CASSESGTGVNQPQHF.

To note about this clonotype: Given a much more abundant clone one base away, this may be a read error. The chain joins TRBV6-5 to TRBJ1-6; 8 bases map to TRBD1. Trimming removed 8 bases from V and 14 bases from J; junction bases left unmatched: 8. The CDR3 loop spans 12 amino acids. Looked up from germline, CDR1 is MNHEY and CDR2 is SVGAGI. Written as DNA, the CDR3 is TGTGCCAGCGGACAGGGCCAAACGGCCCTCCACTTT. Encoded protein: CASGQGQTALHF.

This clonotype has a count of ten or more. V is TRBV10-3 and J is TRBJ1-1, with D maybe TRBD1 (6 bases). This CDR3 region has 11 residues. V was clipped by 6 bases and J by 8 bases, with 10 bases between them. Germline CDR1 and CDR2: ENHRY and SYGVKD. The CDR3 protein is CAIRVGTEAFF. The CDR3 DNA follows: TGTGCCATCAGGGTAGGGACAGAAGCTTTCTTT.

This clonotype occurred a few times. This rearrangement joins TRBV19 to TRBJ1-6; no clear D. Germline assignment: CDR1 LNHDA and CDR2 SQIVND (reference sequence). The CDR3 covers 14 residues. V shed 9 bases and J shed 1 base, with 10 bases lying between them. Here the CDR3 DNA reads TGTGCCAGCAGTCCGGGGTCCTATAATTCACCCCTCCACTTT. This gives the protein CASSPGSYNSPLHF.

The chain employs TRBV29-1 and TRBJ1-1; D might be TRBD1 (5 bases). Trimming took 4 bases from V and 1 from J, leaving 7 bases between them. The CDR3 has 12 residues. CDR1 and CDR2 (germline): SQVTM, ANQGSEA. Written as DNA, the CDR3 is TGCAGCGTTGGCAGGGCGAACACTGAAGCTTTCTTT. Its protein product is CSVGRANTEAFF.

This clonotype was seen a few times. The chain couples TRBV2 to TRBJ1-5; maybe TRBD1 (6 bases). The germline V gene has CDR1 SNHLY and CDR2 FYNNEI. This CDR3 region has 14 residues. V was clipped by 6 bases and J by 1 base, with 10 bases between them. The chain's CDR3 is CASSYDRSNQPQHF. The CDR3 region has the DNA TGTGCCAGCAGCTATGACAGGAGCAATCAGCCCCAGCATTTT.

This clonotype occurred many times. CDR3 DNA: TGCGCCAGCAGCTTCCAGGGGAACACTGAAGCTTTCTTT. Encoded protein: CASSFQGNTEAFF. V is TRBV5-1 and J is TRBJ1-1, with a weak D call TRBD1 (5 bases). Germline V lookup: CDR1 SGHRS, CDR2 YFSETQ. The CDR3 has 13 amino acids. V shed 2 bases and J shed 1 base, with 6 bases lying between them.